The next 30 T cell receptor beta chains were all read from a single sample in a study of T cells after posttransplantation cyclophosphamide. Data came from immunoSEQ multiplex PCR; TCRdb stores just in-frame clones and leaves some out. This sample carries 34,000 or so clones, none of them present only once. The sequenced material came from PBMCs. These receptors all come from a woman between 45 and 60 years old in good health and a related stem cell transplant donor.

In this sample, this clone turned up many times. The chain couples TRBV5-1 to TRBJ1-2; D is perhaps TRBD1 (6 bases). The CDR3 is made up of 14 amino acids. The germline CDR1 and CDR2 sequences are SGHRS and YFSETQ. Trimming left V 0 bases short and J 1 base short, with 7 bases between. The DNA of the CDR3 is TGCGCCAGCAGCTTGGCAGGGGATAACTATGGCTACACCTTC. Protein: CASSLAGDNYGYTF.

This clone was observed a handful of times. This chain joins TRBV30 and TRBJ2-7, with a tentative D call TRBD1 (5 bases). V was clipped by 4 bases and J by 3 bases, with 19 bases between them. Per germline, CDR1 GTSNPN and CDR2 SVGIG (reference sequence). CDR3 length equals 15 residues. DNA for the CDR3: TGTGCCTGGACCATCCCAGGGAAAGCTTTCTACGAGCAGTACTTC. Protein product: CAWTIPGKAFYEQYF.

The table lists this clone with many counts. One end of the junction does not line up with germline, which may come from a read error. The chain is built from TRBV6-1 and TRBJ1-1; D remains ambiguous. From germline, CDR1 is MNHNS and CDR2 SASEGT. CDR3 length: 12 residues. CDR3 protein: CASSDPYGGEGF. CDR3 nucleotide sequence: TGTGCCAGCAGTGATCCCTATGGCGGGGAGGGATTT.

At least ten counts were recorded for this clone. One junction end does not reproduce the germline sequence, and a read error may be involved. The chain employs TRBV4-2 and TRBJ2-7; 10 bases line up with TRBD1. CDR1 and CDR2 (germline): LGHNA, YNFKEQ. There are 15 residues in the CDR3. CDR3 DNA: TGTGCCAGCAGACATACCGGGACAGGGGAGGCGGGGGCTAGTTTC. Its protein product is CASRHTGTGEAGASF.

CDR3 in DNA: TGTGCCAGCAGCGTGAGACAGTCTCGGAGCTCTGGAAACACCATATATTTT. Translated: CASSVRQSRSSGNTIYF. The chain links TRBV9 to TRBJ1-3; weak D call: TRBD1 (5 bases). The CDR3 is 17 residues long. Germline-derived CDR1 and CDR2 are SGDLS and YYNGEE. V lost 2 bases and J 0 bases, leaving 15 bases between the germline ends.

This chain connects TRBV29-1 to TRBJ2-7; the match to TRBD2 covers 11 bases. CDR3 length: 15 residues. The germline CDR1 and CDR2 sequences are SQVTM and ANQGSEA. Trimming took 3 bases from V and 6 from J; bases not matched to a gene: 10. The CDR3 DNA reads TGCAGCGTTGAGAGGCTAGCGGGAGGTTCTGGCGAGCAGTACTTC. Its protein is CSVERLAGGSGEQYF.

The gene calls are TRBV19 and TRBJ1-2; 7 positions agree with TRBD1. The junction had 6 bases not matched to a gene; V was cut back by 4 bases and J by 4 bases. The germline V gene has CDR1 LNHDA and CDR2 SQIVND (reference sequence). This CDR3 has 14 amino acids. The CDR3 nucleotides read TGTGCCAGTAGTACTTCTGGACAGGCCTATGGCTACACCTTC. Translating it yields CASSTSGQAYGYTF.

This clone was seen many times. This chain uses TRBV28 with TRBJ1-1; 11 bases fit TRBD1. Germline values: CDR1 MDHEN, CDR2 SYDVKM. The V and J ends lost 6 bases and 4 bases, in that order; junction bases with no gene match: 4. The CDR3 is made up of 14 amino acids. The CDR3 region has the DNA TGTGCCAGCAGCTCCGGGACAGGGGGCACTGAAGCTTTCTTT. Translation gives CASSSGTGGTEAFF.

There are many counts of this clone. The chain is built from TRBV10-1 and TRBJ2-7, with TRBD2 as a possible D gene (5 bases). The CDR3 has 13 amino acids. CDR1 is WNHNN and CDR2 is SYGVQD in the germline V gene (reference sequence). Trimming shortened V by 3 bases and J by 6 bases, and 12 bases separated the two germline ends. The CDR3 DNA follows: TGCGCCAGCAGTGATTTGGCGCGGGTCGAGCAGTACTTC. Its protein is CASSDLARVEQYF.

Only a few counts were recorded for this clone. V and J are TRBV7-2 and TRBJ2-5, with 11 bases identical to TRBD2. The germline V gene encodes CDR1 SGHTA and CDR2 FQGNSA. Trimming cost V 5 bases and J 1 base; bases outside gene matches: 6. The CDR3 contains 16 residues. The CDR3 DNA follows: TGTGCCAGCAGCCATGGGACTAGCGGCCCCCAAGAGACCCAGTACTTC. Translation gives CASSHGTSGPQETQYF.

This clone was seen repeatedly, ten times or more. The V call is TRBV4-1, the J call TRBJ1-1; 9 bases agree with TRBD1. J lost 2 bases, V lost 1 base, and 5 bases had no gene match. The CDR3 length is 16 residues. Germline V CDR1 and CDR2: MGHRA, YSYEKL. The CDR3 DNA is TGCGCCAGCAGCCAAGTGTGGACAGGGGTAAACACTGAAGCTTTCTTT. This translates into CASSQVWTGVNTEAFF.

This clone has a count of ten or more. The chain combines TRBV2 with TRBJ2-2, with 8 positions matching TRBD1. The CDR3 is made up of 16 amino acids. After removal of 5 bases from V and 2 bases from J, the junction contained 7 bases not matched to a gene. Germline V gives CDR1 SNHLY, CDR2 FYNNEI. The CDR3 loop reads CASSPLQGVNTGELFF. The CDR3 nucleotides are TGTGCCAGCAGTCCGCTACAGGGGGTAAACACCGGGGAGCTGTTTTTT.

V is TRBV6-2 or TRBV6-3 and J is TRBJ2-5; D might be TRBD2 (5 bases). Germline V CDR1 and CDR2: MNHEY, SVGEGT. Between the trimmed V and J ends, which lost 2 bases and 5 bases, there was a span of 12 bases. The CDR3 sequence is 14 residues long. This CDR3 is CASSYRGSGETQYF. The CDR3 DNA reads as TGTGCCAGCAGTTACCGGGGATCGGGGGAGACCCAGTACTTC.

The table lists this clone with a few counts. This chain links TRBV7-9 with TRBJ1-1; 11 nucleotides match TRBD1. Germline assignment: CDR1 SEHNR and CDR2 FQNEAQ (reference sequence). The CDR3 is 16 amino acids. Unmatched junction bases numbered 9, after V lost 5 bases and J lost 4 bases. In DNA form, the CDR3 reads TGTGCCAGCAGCAGAGGCCCCGGGACAGGGGGCACTGAAGCTTTCTTT. The encoded protein is CASSRGPGTGGTEAFF.

This clone was recorded at least ten times. The J gene is TRBJ2-1, the V gene TRBV12-3 or TRBV12-4; TRBD2 matches at 7 bases. The CDR3 spans 16 residues. V shed 3 bases, J shed 2 bases, and the junction held 7 bases outside the gene matches. The DNA of the CDR3 is TGTGCCAGCAGTTTTCGGCTAGCGGCAGCCTACAATGAGCAGTTCTTC. Its translation: CASSFRLAAAYNEQFF.

This clone was seen at least ten times. CDR3 amino acids: CASSATELASQPQHF. The CDR3 DNA follows: TGTGCCAGCAGTGCTACCGAGCTCGCAAGTCAGCCCCAGCATTTT. The genes are TRBV2 and TRBJ1-5; D not certain. Trimming stripped 4 bases from V and 6 bases from J, with 16 bases between. The V gene's germline CDR1 is SNHLY and CDR2 FYNNEI. CDR3 size: 15 residues. The full variable domain, its missing parts supplied by reference TRBV2 and TRBJ1-5, is EPEVTQTPSHQVTQMGQEVILRCVPISNHLYFYWYRQILGQKVEFLVSFYNNEISEKSEIFDDQFSVERPDGSNFTLKIRSTKLEDSAMYFCASSATELASQPQHFGDGTRLSIL.

This clone was detected many times. The chain is built from TRBV7-3 and TRBJ1-2; 9 bases are shared with TRBD1. V trimming: 5 bases; J trimming: 6 bases; junction bases outside the gene matches: 10. The CDR3 is 15 amino acids. Germline V gene lookup returns CDR1 SGHTA and CDR2 FQGTGA. The CDR3 sequence: CASSPSPGTGNGYTF. The CDR3 DNA sequence: TGTGCCAGCAGCCCCTCTCCCGGGACAGGGAATGGCTACACCTTC.

This clone appeared many times. The chain employs TRBV27 and TRBJ1-1, with TRBD1 as a possible D gene (6 bases). The CDR3 is made up of 15 amino acids. The ends were cut back, 5 bases at V and 11 bases at J, with 24 bases in the middle. Germline lookup yields CDR1 MNHEY and CDR2 SMNVEV (reference sequence). The CDR3 here is CASSPPQAGAERAFF. The CDR3 coding sequence is TGTGCCAGCAGTCCTCCGCAAGCGGGGGCAGAGAGGGCTTTCTTT.

The chain joins TRBV5-4 to TRBJ2-3, with D hard to call. Germline CDR1 reads SGHNT; CDR2 reads YYREEE (reference sequence). Trimming cost V 0 bases and J 5 bases, with 4 bases left between them. The CDR3 sequence is 12 residues long. CDR3 sequence reads: CASSLVQDTQYF. In DNA form, the CDR3 reads TGTGCCAGCAGCTTGGTTCAAGATACGCAGTATTTT.

This clone was counted at least ten times. The CDR3 region is CASSQSGVEAVGYTF. DNA for the CDR3: TGCGCCAGCAGCCAATCCGGGGTTGAGGCAGTAGGCTACACCTTC. The chain links TRBV4-1 to TRBJ1-2; D ambiguous. The CDR3 has 15 residues. Trimming removed 2 bases from V and 8 bases from J, with 18 bases in between. Germline V CDR1 and CDR2: MGHRA, YSYEKL.

In its sample, this clone was seen many times. The rearrangement links TRBV5-1 to TRBJ1-4; TRBD1 matches at 8 bases. The germline gives CDR1 SGHRS, CDR2 YFSETQ. Trimming cost V 4 bases and J 7 bases; bases outside gene matches: 6. This CDR3 contains 14 residues. The CDR3 coding sequence is TGCGCCAGCAGCCCACAGGGGGTCGGTGAAAAACTGTTTTTT. Its protein product is CASSPQGVGEKLFF.

This clone showed up many times. This chain joins TRBV7-9 and TRBJ2-2, with 14 bases aligning to TRBD2. Germline trimming cut 4 bases from V and 6 bases from J; bases unmatched to any gene: 10. The CDR3 spans 18 residues. The germline V gene has CDR1 SEHNR and CDR2 FQNEAQ (reference sequence). CDR3 sequence reads: CASSSPPGLAGVAGELFF. The CDR3 nucleotides read TGTGCCAGCAGCTCGCCACCGGGACTAGCGGGAGTAGCCGGGGAGCTGTTTTTT. The full variable domain, its missing parts supplied by reference TRBV7-9 and TRBJ2-2, is DTGVSQNPRHKITKRGQNVTFRCDPISEHNRLYWYRQTLGQGPEFLTYFQNEAQLEKSRLLSDRFSAERPKGSFSTLEIQRTEQGDSAMYLCASSSPPGLAGVAGELFFGEGSRLTVL.

This clone was found many times. J is TRBJ1-1 and V is TRBV5-6; D gene ambiguous. The CDR3 is 13 residues long. The germline CDR1 and CDR2 sequences are SGHDT and YYEEEE. V shed 0 bases and J shed 4 bases, with 7 bases lying between them. The CDR3 region has the DNA TGTGCCAGCAGCTTGGCCCCGGGCACTGAAGCTTTCTTT. Translated, it gives CASSLAPGTEAFF.

The sample holds many counts of this clone. This chain links TRBV10-3 with TRBJ2-1; the D gene is possibly TRBD1 (6 bases). The CDR3 has 15 amino acids. The germline V and J ends were trimmed by 8 bases and 5 bases, with 19 bases remaining between them. The germline CDR1 and CDR2 sequences are ENHRY and SYGVKD. The CDR3 here is CAIGGVRGSDNEQFF. The DNA for the CDR3 is TGTGCCATCGGGGGTGTCAGGGGATCGGACAATGAGCAGTTCTTC.

This clone occurred a few times. V and J are TRBV27 and TRBJ1-5, with no clear D. Per germline, CDR1 MNHEY and CDR2 SMNVEV (reference sequence). V gave up 3 bases and J gave up 7 bases, with 10 bases separating them. The CDR3 extends over 13 amino acids. The CDR3 loop reads CASSLGPRQPQHF. The CDR3 bases are TGTGCCAGCAGTTTGGGCCCAAGGCAGCCCCAGCATTTT.

This clone was detected only a few times. This chain connects TRBV7-9 to TRBJ2-7, with D maybe TRBD2 (6 bases). The germline CDR1 and CDR2 sequences are SEHNR and FQNEAQ (reference sequence). V dropped 2 bases and J dropped 4 bases, with 15 bases sitting between them. The CDR3 length is 15 residues. The CDR3 sequence is CASSLFREGTYEQYF. The DNA for the CDR3 is TGTGCCAGCAGCTTATTCAGGGAAGGGACTTACGAGCAGTACTTC.

This clone was seen at least ten times. The chain couples TRBV28 to TRBJ1-5, with D perhaps matching TRBD1 (6 bases). The CDR3 contains 18 residues. The V gene's germline CDR1 is MDHEN and CDR2 SYDVKM. Trimming took off 2 bases at V and 0 bases at J, with 17 bases between the two ends. CDR3 DNA sequence: TGTGCCAGCAGTTTACGCATTACAGGGTTCTATAGCAATCAGCCCCAGCATTTT. This encodes CASSLRITGFYSNQPQHF.

This clone was recorded many times. The rearrangement joins TRBV10-3 to TRBJ1-1, with 7 bases matching TRBD1. Germline CDR1 and CDR2: ENHRY and SYGVKD. The CDR3 contains 14 residues. Losses at the gene ends were 6 bases for V and 1 base for J; bases not matched to a gene: 5. CDR3 residues: CAIRRTGENTEAFF. As DNA, the CDR3 is TGTGCCATCAGGCGGACAGGAGAGAACACTGAAGCTTTCTTT.

The rearrangement joins TRBV30 to TRBJ1-1, with 7 bases identical to TRBD1. The trim removed 2 bases at V and 5 bases at J, leaving 5 bases unmatched. The CDR3 covers 13 residues. Germline CDR1 and CDR2: GTSNPN and SVGIG (reference sequence). The CDR3 here is CAWSPGGVTEAFF. The CDR3 nucleotides are TGTGCCTGGAGTCCAGGGGGTGTAACTGAAGCTTTCTTT.

The sample holds many counts of this clone. The rearrangement uses TRBV24-1 and TRBJ1-1, with D possibly being TRBD1 (5 bases). CDR1 is KGHDR, CDR2 SFDVKD, per germline. The CDR3 is 13 residues long. The germline V and J ends were trimmed by 9 bases and 6 bases, with 16 bases remaining between them. Written as DNA, the CDR3 is TGTGCCACCTCCAGACAGACATACTCTGAAGCTTTCTTT. It specifies CATSRQTYSEAFF.